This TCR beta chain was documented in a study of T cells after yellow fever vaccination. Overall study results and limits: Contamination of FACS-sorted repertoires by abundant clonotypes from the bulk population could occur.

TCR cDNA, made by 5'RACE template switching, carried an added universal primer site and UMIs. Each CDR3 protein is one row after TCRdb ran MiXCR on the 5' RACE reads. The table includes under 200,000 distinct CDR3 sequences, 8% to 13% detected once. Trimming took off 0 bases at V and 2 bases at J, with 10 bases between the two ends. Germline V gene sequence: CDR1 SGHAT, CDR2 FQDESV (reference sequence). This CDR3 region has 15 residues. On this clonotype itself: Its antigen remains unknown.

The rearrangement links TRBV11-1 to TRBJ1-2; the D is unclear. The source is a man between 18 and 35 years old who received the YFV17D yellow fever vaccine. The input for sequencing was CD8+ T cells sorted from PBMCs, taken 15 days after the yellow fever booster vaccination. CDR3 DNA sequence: TGTGCCAGCAGCTTAGCAGGTCCAGAGAACTATGGCTACACCTTC. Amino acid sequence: CASSLAGPENYGYTF.